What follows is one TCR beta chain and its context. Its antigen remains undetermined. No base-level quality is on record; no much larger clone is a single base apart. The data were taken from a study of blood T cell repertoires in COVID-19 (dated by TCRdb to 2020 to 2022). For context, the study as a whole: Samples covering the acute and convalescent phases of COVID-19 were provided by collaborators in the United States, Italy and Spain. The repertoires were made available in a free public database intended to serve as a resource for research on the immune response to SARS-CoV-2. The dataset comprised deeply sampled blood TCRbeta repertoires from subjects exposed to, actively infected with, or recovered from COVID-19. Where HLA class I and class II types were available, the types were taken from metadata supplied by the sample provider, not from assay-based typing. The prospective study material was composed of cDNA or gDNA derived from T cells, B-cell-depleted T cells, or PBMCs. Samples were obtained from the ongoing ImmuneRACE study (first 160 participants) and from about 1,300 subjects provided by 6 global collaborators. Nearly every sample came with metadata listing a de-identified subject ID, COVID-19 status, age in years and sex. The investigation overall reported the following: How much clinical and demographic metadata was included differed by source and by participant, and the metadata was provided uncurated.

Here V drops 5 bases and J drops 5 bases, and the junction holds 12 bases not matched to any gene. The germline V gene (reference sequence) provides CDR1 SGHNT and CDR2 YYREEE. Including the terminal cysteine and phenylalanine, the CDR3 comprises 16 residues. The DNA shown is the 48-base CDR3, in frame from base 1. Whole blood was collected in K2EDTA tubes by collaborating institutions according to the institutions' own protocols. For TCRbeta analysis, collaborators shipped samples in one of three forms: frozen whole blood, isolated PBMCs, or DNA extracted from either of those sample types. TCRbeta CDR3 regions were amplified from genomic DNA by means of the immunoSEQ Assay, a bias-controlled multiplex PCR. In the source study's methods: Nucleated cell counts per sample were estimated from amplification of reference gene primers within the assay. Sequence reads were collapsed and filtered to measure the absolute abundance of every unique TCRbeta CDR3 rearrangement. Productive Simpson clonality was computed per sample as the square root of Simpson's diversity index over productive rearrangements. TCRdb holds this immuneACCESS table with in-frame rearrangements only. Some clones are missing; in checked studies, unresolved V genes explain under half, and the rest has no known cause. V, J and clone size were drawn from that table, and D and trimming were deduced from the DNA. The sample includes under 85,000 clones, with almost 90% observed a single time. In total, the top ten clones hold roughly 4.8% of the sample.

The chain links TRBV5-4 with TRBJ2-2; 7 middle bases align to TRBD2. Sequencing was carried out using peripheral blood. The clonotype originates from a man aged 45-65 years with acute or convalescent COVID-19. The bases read TGTGCCAGCAGTCGGGCGCGGGAGAGTATGACCGGGGAGCTGTTTTTT. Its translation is CASSRARESMTGELFF.